The 32 T cell receptor beta chains listed next were all sequenced from one sample in a study of T cell responses to AZD1222 COVID-19 vaccine. Assay: immunoSEQ multiplex PCR; the TCRdb copy retains only in-frame clones and omits some. The repertoire has 50,000 to 75,000 clones, approximately 89% of them found once; the top ten carry about 5.9%. The source was peripheral blood, collected 28 days after the second AZD1222 dose. The receptors originated from an adult who received the AZD1222 COVID-19 vaccine.

V is TRBV19 and J is TRBJ2-7; maybe TRBD1 (6 bases). V shed 5 bases and J shed 6 bases, with 14 bases lying between them. Per the germline V gene, CDR1 is LNHDA and CDR2 is SQIVND (reference sequence). This CDR3 is 13 amino acids long. The CDR3: CASSADSVGEQYF. For the CDR3, the DNA is TGTGCCAGTAGTGCGGACAGTGTCGGCGAGCAGTACTTC.

This chain links TRBV29-1 with TRBJ2-2; D not resolved. CDR1 is SQVTM, CDR2 ANQGSEA, per germline. Trimming pared 6 bases from V and 3 bases from J, leaving 14 bases between. The CDR3 sequence is 14 residues long. CDR3 coding DNA: TGCAGCGTGAAAAGGGATATGGACACCGGGGAGCTGTTTTTT. Protein product: CSVKRDMDTGELFF.

The CDR3 region is CASSTGGIWTDTQYF. The CDR3 region has the DNA TGTGCCAGTAGTACAGGGGGCATCTGGACAGATACGCAGTATTTT. The chain uses TRBV19 and TRBJ2-3, with 8 bases lining up with TRBD1. The length of the CDR3 is 15 residues. CDR1 and CDR2 (germline): LNHDA, SQIVND (reference sequence). J gave up 3 bases and V 4 bases, and 6 bases lay outside the gene matches. Using reference TRBV19 and TRBJ2-3 for the parts outside the CDR3, the full variable domain is DGGITQSPKYLFRKEGQNVTLSCEQNLNHDAMYWYRQDPGQGLRLIYYSQIVNDFQKGDIAEGYSVSREKKESFPLTVTSAQKNPTAFYLCASSTGGIWTDTQYFGPGTRLTVL.

The CDR3 sequence is CASSSPGQMNTEAFF. In DNA form, the CDR3 reads TGCGCCAGCAGCTCACCGGGACAGATGAACACTGAAGCTTTCTTT. This rearrangement joins TRBV5-1 to TRBJ1-1, with TRBD1 matching over 7 bases. Germline assignment: CDR1 SGHRS and CDR2 YFSETQ. With 3 bases clipped from V and 0 bases from J, the junction kept 5 bases outside the gene matches. CDR3 length equals 15 residues.

V gene TRBV19 combines with J gene TRBJ2-3; 9 positions agree with TRBD2. The CDR3 covers 17 residues. Germline V lookup: CDR1 LNHDA, CDR2 SQIVND (reference sequence). The trim removed 1 base at V and 0 bases at J, leaving 5 bases unmatched. DNA for the CDR3: TGTGCCAGTAGTATAGTGGCTAGCGGGGCGAGCACAGATACGCAGTATTTT. This gives the protein CASSIVASGASTDTQYF.

The chain combines TRBV19 with TRBJ1-1; 9 nucleotides line up with TRBD1. Germline V CDR1 and CDR2: LNHDA, SQIVND (reference sequence). The junction had 11 bases not matched to a gene; V was cut back by 6 bases and J by 6 bases. The CDR3 runs 15 residues. The chain's CDR3 is CASRTDGQGTAEAFF. In nucleotides, the CDR3 is TGTGCCAGTAGAACCGACGGACAGGGGACCGCTGAAGCTTTCTTT.

The chain couples TRBV28 to TRBJ1-5; D uncertain. The CDR3 extends over 15 amino acids. Germline values: CDR1 MDHEN, CDR2 SYDVKM. Deletions cut 7 bases from V and 0 bases from J, with 13 bases between. CDR3 DNA sequence: TGTGCCAGCATTCTGAACAGAGGTAGCAATCAGCCCCAGCATTTT. It specifies CASILNRGSNQPQHF.

In this sample, this clone turned up once. The chain uses TRBV27 and TRBJ2-2, with TRBD2 as a possible D gene (5 bases). Germline V gene sequence: CDR1 MNHEY, CDR2 SMNVEV (reference sequence). The CDR3 extends over 13 amino acids. Between the trimmed V and J ends, which lost 3 bases and 3 bases, there was a span of 5 bases. The CDR3 DNA is TGTGCCAGCAGTTTGAGGGACACCGGGGAGCTGTTTTTT. Protein product: CASSLRDTGELFF.

This clone was seen just once. This same CDR3 is encoded by further DNA sequences in the sample. The CDR3 protein is CASSLGGGNQPQHF. CDR3 nucleotides: TGTGCCAGCAGCTTAGGGGGGGGCAATCAGCCCCAGCATTTT. This sequence joins TRBV7-9 and TRBJ1-5; D might be TRBD1 (5 bases). The CDR3 runs to 14 residues. V was shortened by 1 base and J by 2 bases, with 6 bases between the two germline ends. Per the germline V gene, CDR1 is SEHNR and CDR2 is FQNEAQ (reference sequence).

The chain carries TRBV5-4 and TRBJ2-5, with TRBD1 matching over 10 bases. The CDR3 spans 16 residues. V trimming: 4 bases; J trimming: 4 bases; junction bases outside the gene matches: 10. The germline V gene has CDR1 SGHNT and CDR2 YYREEE (reference sequence). The DNA for the CDR3 is TGTGCCAGCAGCCCGGCCGGGACAGGGGCTCGAGAGACCCAGTACTTC. As protein: CASSPAGTGARETQYF.

The chain carries TRBV25-1 and TRBJ2-1; 7 bases align to TRBD1. J was trimmed by 1 base and V by 4 bases; bases with no gene match: 10. In germline, CDR1 is MGHDK, CDR2 SYGVNS. The CDR3 is 17 amino acids. The CDR3 region has the DNA TGTGCCAGCAGTGTTTTCGGGAACAGGGGTTCCTACAATGAGCAGTTCTTC. Translating it yields CASSVFGNRGSYNEQFF. Full variable domain (outside the CDR3, taken from reference TRBV25-1 and TRBJ2-1): EADIYQTPRYLVIGTGKKITLECSQTMGHDKMYWYQQDPGMELHLIHYSYGVNSTEKGDLSSESTVSRIRTEHFPLTLESARPSHTSQYLCASSVFGNRGSYNEQFFGPGTRLTVL.

The chain recombines TRBV15 with TRBJ2-7; 9 bases are a match to TRBD1. After removal of 0 bases from V and 1 base from J, the junction contained 10 bases not matched to a gene. The CDR3 totals 18 residues. CDR1 LNHNV and CDR2 YYDKDF come from the germline V gene (reference sequence). Here the CDR3 DNA reads TGTGCCACCAGCAGAGATATTGGGACAGGGAAGGGTTCCTACGAGCAGTACTTC. This encodes CATSRDIGTGKGSYEQYF.

This chain uses TRBV2 with TRBJ2-2; 11 nucleotides align to TRBD1. Germline trimming cut 6 bases from V and 4 bases from J; bases unmatched to any gene: 1. Germline CDR1 is SNHLY and CDR2 is FYNNEI. The CDR3 length is 14 residues. The CDR3 reads CASRGTGGTGELFF. CDR3 bases: TGTGCCAGCAGGGGGACAGGGGGCACCGGGGAGCTGTTTTTT.

CDR3 protein: CASSQPPGQGSSGNTIYF. DNA of the CDR3: TGCGCCAGCAGCCAACCCCCGGGACAGGGATCTTCTGGAAACACCATATATTTT. The rearrangement links TRBV4-1 to TRBJ1-3, with TRBD1 matching 9 bases. Germline assignment: CDR1 MGHRA and CDR2 YSYEKL. With V trimmed by 2 bases and J by 1 base, 9 bases remained unmatched. The length of the CDR3 is 18 residues.

The rearrangement uses TRBV5-4 and TRBJ2-5; D unclear. Trimming stripped 0 bases from V and 6 bases from J, with 9 bases between. CDR1 is SGHNT, CDR2 YYREEE, per germline (reference sequence). The CDR3 is made up of 13 amino acids. The CDR3 sequence is CASSLAGGKTQYF. The CDR3 bases are TGTGCCAGCAGCTTGGCGGGCGGAAAGACCCAGTACTTC.

CDR3 sequence: CASGARTGTEAFF. The CDR3 bases are TGTGCTAGTGGTGCCCGGACAGGGACTGAAGCTTTCTTT. The V and J genes are TRBV12-5 and TRBJ1-1, with 8 nucleotides matching TRBD1. Germline CDR1 reads LGHNT; CDR2 reads FRNRAP. This CDR3 contains 13 residues. V gave up 5 bases and J gave up 5 bases; unmatched junction bases: 4.

V and J are TRBV6-5 and TRBJ1-5, with D unclear. The CDR3 is 12 residues long. Per the germline V gene, CDR1 is MNHEY and CDR2 is SVGAGI. The V and J ends lost 9 bases and 7 bases respectively, with 13 bases between them. CDR3 DNA: TGTGCCAGACCTTATCGTCGCCAGCCCCAGCATTTT. Translating gives CARPYRRQPQHF.

This clone was counted between two and nine times. A read error may account for a junction end that differs from germline. The chain couples TRBV2 to TRBJ1-1; D may be TRBD1 (5 bases). From germline, CDR1 is SNHLY and CDR2 FYNNEI. The CDR3 extends over 14 amino acids. CDR3 in DNA: TGTTCCAGCAAGGGGACGTGGATGAACACTGAAGCTTTCTTT. It translates to CSSKGTWMNTEAFF.

The chain joins TRBV6-2 or TRBV6-3 to TRBJ1-2, with 11 nucleotides matching TRBD1. J was trimmed by 3 bases and V by 5 bases; bases with no gene match: 5. Germline V lookup: CDR1 MNHEY, CDR2 SVGEGT. The CDR3 length is 15 residues. DNA for the CDR3: TGTGCCAGCAGTGGCCAGGGACAGGGGGACTATGGCTACACCTTC. Translating gives CASSGQGQGDYGYTF.

The chain carries TRBV6-2 or TRBV6-3 and TRBJ1-5; possibly TRBD1 for D (6 bases). V was cut by 0 bases and J by 1 base, with 10 bases left in between. This CDR3 contains 16 residues. CDR1 and CDR2 (germline): MNHEY, SVGEGT. The CDR3 protein is CASSYSPGASNQPQHF. CDR3 DNA: TGTGCCAGCAGTTACTCGCCGGGGGCAAGCAATCAGCCCCAGCATTTT.

The chain carries TRBV19 and TRBJ1-1; 9 bases are a match to TRBD1. CDR1 and CDR2 from the germline V gene are LNHDA and SQIVND (reference sequence). The V gene end was trimmed by 5 bases and the J gene end by 5 bases; junction bases not matched to a gene: 6. CDR3 size: 14 residues. The CDR3 region is CASSSQGARTEAFF. CDR3 nucleotides: TGTGCCAGTAGTTCACAGGGGGCGCGAACTGAAGCTTTCTTT. Full variable domain (missing parts from reference TRBV19 and TRBJ1-1): DGGITQSPKYLFRKEGQNVTLSCEQNLNHDAMYWYRQDPGQGLRLIYYSQIVNDFQKGDIAEGYSVSREKKESFPLTVTSAQKNPTAFYLCASSSQGARTEAFFGQGTRLTVV.

This clone has just a few counts. The V gene is TRBV10-3, the J gene TRBJ2-3; 8 bases are shared with TRBD1. The germline V gene has CDR1 ENHRY and CDR2 SYGVKD. Trimming at V came to 4 bases and at J to 8 bases, leaving 11 bases not matched to a gene. The CDR3 extends over 15 amino acids. CDR3 region: CAISAETGARGTQYF. The DNA for the CDR3 is TGTGCCATCAGTGCGGAGACAGGGGCTCGGGGTACGCAGTATTTT.

The V and J genes are TRBV7-9 and TRBJ2-3; 8 bases line up with TRBD1. Germline CDR1 SEHNR, CDR2 FQNEAQ (reference sequence). CDR3 length: 15 amino acids. J gave up 4 bases and V 1 base, and 4 bases lay outside the gene matches. The CDR3 coding sequence is TGTGCCAGCAGCTTAGGACAGGGGCGCCCAGATACGCAGTATTTT. Translated, it gives CASSLGQGRPDTQYF. Filled out from reference TRBV7-9 and TRBJ2-3, the complete variable domain reads DTGVSQNPRHKITKRGQNVTFRCDPISEHNRLYWYRQTLGQGPEFLTYFQNEAQLEKSRLLSDRFSAERPKGSFSTLEIQRTEQGDSAMYLCASSLGQGRPDTQYFGPGTRLTVL.

This chain uses TRBV6-1 with TRBJ2-7; 9 bases match TRBD2. Germline lookup yields CDR1 MNHNS and CDR2 SASEGT. V trimming: 1 base; J trimming: 4 bases; junction bases outside the gene matches: 5. The CDR3 is 15 amino acids. CDR3 in amino acids: CASSEVAGAPYEQYF. The CDR3 nucleotides read TGTGCCAGCAGTGAAGTAGCGGGAGCCCCATACGAGCAGTACTTC.

V usage is TRBV7-2 and J usage is TRBJ2-7; D may be TRBD1 (6 bases). This CDR3 spans 14 amino acids. Germline loops: CDR1 SGHTA, CDR2 FQGNSA. V was cut by 8 bases and J by 1 base, with 15 bases left in between. CDR3 sequence reads: CASWLGTLSYEQYF. The CDR3 coding sequence is TGTGCCAGCTGGCTCGGGACACTTTCCTACGAGCAGTACTTC. The full variable domain, completed using reference TRBV7-2 and TRBJ2-7, is GAGVSQSPSNKVTEKGKDVELRCDPISGHTALYWYRQSLGQGLEFLIYFQGNSAPDKSGLPSDRFSAERTGGSVSTLTIQRTQQEDSAVYLCASWLGTLSYEQYFGPGTRLTVT.

This clone came up once. The V gene is TRBV10-2, the J gene TRBJ2-5; the D gene is possibly TRBD2 (5 bases). CDR1 is WSHSY, CDR2 SAAADI, per germline. V lost 2 bases and J lost 6, with 13 bases in between. This CDR3 is built from 14 residues. As DNA, the CDR3 is TGCGCCAGCAGTGAGCCGAGGGAGCGGCAGACCCAGTACTTC. This encodes CASSEPRERQTQYF.

V usage is TRBV29-1 and J usage is TRBJ2-5; D remains ambiguous. Looked up from germline, CDR1 is SQVTM and CDR2 is ANQGSEA. Trimming removed 7 bases from V and 3 bases from J, with 9 bases in between. The CDR3 is 11 amino acids. The CDR3 loop is CSAAGEETQYF. The CDR3 nucleotides read TGCAGCGCCGCCGGAGAAGAGACCCAGTACTTC.

V is TRBV9 and J is TRBJ1-3; tentatively, D is TRBD1 (5 bases). CDR3 size: 17 residues. Germline values: CDR1 SGDLS, CDR2 YYNGEE. V was trimmed by 0 bases and J by 0 bases, leaving 13 bases between them. The CDR3 region is CASSVGGSLLSGNTIYF. CDR3 nucleotides: TGTGCCAGCAGCGTAGGGGGCAGCCTTCTCTCTGGAAACACCATATATTTT.

V usage is TRBV27 and J usage is TRBJ2-5; D not certain. CDR1 is MNHEY and CDR2 is SMNVEV in the germline V gene (reference sequence). There are 13 residues in the CDR3. Trimming pared 6 bases from V and 6 bases from J, leaving 14 bases between. Here the CDR3 DNA reads TGTGCCAGCAGCGAACTCCCTGGGAAGACCCAGTACTTC. Protein product: CASSELPGKTQYF.

The J gene is TRBJ2-3, the V gene TRBV10-2; TRBD1 aligns across 7 bases. This CDR3 is 15 amino acids long. CDR1 and CDR2 (germline): WSHSY, SAAADI. V lost 3 bases to trimming and J lost 7 bases; unmatched junction nucleotides: 10. CDR3 region: CASSDGTAMTYTQYF. In DNA, the CDR3 is TGCGCCAGCAGTGATGGGACAGCTATGACGTATACGCAGTATTTT.

This clone was counted a few times. The V gene is TRBV6-5, the J gene TRBJ1-1, with 10 bases matching TRBD1. V lost 6 bases, J lost 5 bases, and 9 bases stayed unmatched. The CDR3 has 15 amino acids. Germline V CDR1 and CDR2: MNHEY, SVGAGI. The CDR3 reads CASSFDRGRSTEAFF. The CDR3 coding sequence is TGTGCCAGCAGCTTTGACAGGGGGCGGAGTACTGAAGCTTTCTTT.

The chain has TRBV19 and TRBJ2-7; a weak D match, TRBD2 (5 bases). CDR1 and CDR2 (germline): LNHDA, SQIVND (reference sequence). This CDR3 comprises 13 residues. Deletions cut 4 bases from V and 1 base from J, with 8 bases between. CDR3: CASSKSGSYEQYF. CDR3 in DNA: TGTGCCAGTAGTAAATCGGGATCCTACGAGCAGTACTTC.